The subject of this entry is one T cell receptor (beta chain). This clonotype came up many times. Its antigen is currently not known. No base qualities exist here, and no much larger clone lies one base off it. The CDR3 goes from the cysteine to the phenylalanine over 13 residues. Solely the CDR3 DNA is kept, with 39 bases framed from the first base. A distance of 9 bases separates the germline ends of V and J, which lose 4 bases and 4 bases respectively. CDR1 and CDR2 (SGDLS, YYNGEE) derive from the germline V gene. The sample originates from a study of spatial heterogeneity in lung cancer (dated by TCRdb to between 2018 and 2021). Looking at the study overall: Beta-chain transcripts were consistently detected in greater numbers than alpha-chain transcripts, which likely reflected higher beta-chain transcript abundance. A strong correlation was found between TCR transcript counts in tumor regions and a T cell transcriptional module score from matched bulk RNA-seq. In the raw uncorrected reads, each unique combination of TCR and UMI appeared on average more than ten times. In non-small cell lung cancer, the study quantitatively compared TCR alpha and beta repertoires across several tumor regions, matched nontumor lung, and blood. Nonsynonymous mutation counts, determined by whole-exome sequencing of tumor tissue, were related to features of the TCR repertoire. Both alpha and beta chains were TCR-sequenced in around 220 tumor regions, about 69 matched nontumor lung samples and roughly 50 PBMC samples obtained at surgery. What the work shows at the level of the full study, not this receptor alone: Counts of ubiquitous and regional expanded TCRs were found to correlate with counts of ubiquitous and regional nonsynonymous mutations, respectively. The number of expanded intratumoral alpha and beta TCRs correlated with the tumor nonsynonymous mutation count. Additional single-cell paired TCR alpha and beta sequencing was considered necessary to confirm, at a functional level, the hypothesis that regional TCRs recognize regional mutations. Estimated TCR-seq coverage of tumor T cells was only about 7.4% for alpha chains and 13% for beta chains.

Interpreted using the paper, the time point label stands for: sample taken at primary tumor resection. Donors were around 69 patients with early-stage, untreated non-small cell lung cancer from the lung TRACERx cohort. For TCR sequencing, whole RNA was extracted from tumor and nontumor lung tissue, or from cryopreserved PBMC samples, and no cell sorting was done. Only patients for whom sufficient RNA was available from at least two tumor regions were selected for TCR sequencing. Tumor and adjacent nontumor lung specimens were reviewed by a lung pathologist before selection. The library came from 5' RACE. Sequencing instrument: NextSeq 500. To allow correction of PCR and sequencing errors, the TCR library protocol tagged every TCR cDNA molecule with a unique molecular identifier. Per the original workflow: TCR identification, UMI-based error correction and CDR3 extraction were all carried out with Decombinator tools. Expanded TCRs were defined as those above a frequency of 2 per 1,000, corresponding to the top 1% of the tumor frequency distribution. Expanded tumor TCRs were classed as regional if statistically deemed absent (corrected P<0.05) from at least one tumor region, otherwise ubiquitous. Each repertoire was subsampled 100 times to 5,000 TCRs, after which Renyi diversity was computed with the R vegan package. CDR3 similarity networks were built from amino acid triplet string-kernel similarity, connecting CDR3s with pairwise similarity above 0.82. In TCRdb, the public reads were trimmed at Q25 with fastp and aligned with MiXCR, with productive beta chains retained. One record per CDR3 amino acid sequence lists the most common genes and DNA. In this record, the V and J calls reflect TCRdb's handling and not the investigators' own analysis. This sample lists 7,000 to 8,000 distinct CDR3 sequences; 8.2% were detected once. The leading ten clones occupy approximately 4.1% of the sample.

The chain is encoded by TRBV9 joined to TRBJ2-1; TRBD1 could be the D gene, as 6 bases match. Material: lung tumor tissue, obtained at surgery. The source of this sequence is a male donor with early-stage non-small cell lung cancer. This receptor carries the CDR3 CASSTQGYNEQFF. The bases read TGTGCCAGCAGCACCCAGGGGTACAATGAGCAGTTCTTC.